This T cell receptor (beta chain) was documented in a study of memory CD8 T cells in hepatitis C reinfection. Looking at the study overall: After reinfection, a couple of primary-infection resolvers became chronically infected. HCV reinfection: RNA-positive following two negative tests at least 60 days apart.

The CDR3 sequence is 13 residues long. Trimming removed 2 bases at V and 4 bases at J, with 11 bases between. CDR1 and CDR2 from the germline V gene are GTSNPN and SVGIG (reference sequence). Note on this clone: Its antigen is not identified.

Study-level points and caveats: Conclusions on public clonotypes and secondary clearance were not definitive with five donors.

The time point: late/post reinfection, 12 to 24 weeks after detection. No in vitro expansion preceded TCR sequencing of the sorted cells. At all three reinfection time points, viable CD3+ CD8+ CD45RO- cells from two donors served as controls. Clones were read by immunoSEQ multiplex PCR, and TCRdb kept only the in-frame ones, dropping some. The repertoire has under 5,500 clones, about nine tenths of them found once; the top ten carry approximately 27%. The chain employs TRBV30 and TRBJ1-1; D perhaps matches TRBD1 (5 bases). The TCR sequence derives from a man aged 45-65 years with hepatitis C virus infection. The sequenced sample was naive CD8+ T cells sorted from blood. The CDR3 DNA is TGTGCCTGGAGTCCGGGTGGGGCCACTGAAGCTTTCTTT. Protein product: CAWSPGGATEAFF.